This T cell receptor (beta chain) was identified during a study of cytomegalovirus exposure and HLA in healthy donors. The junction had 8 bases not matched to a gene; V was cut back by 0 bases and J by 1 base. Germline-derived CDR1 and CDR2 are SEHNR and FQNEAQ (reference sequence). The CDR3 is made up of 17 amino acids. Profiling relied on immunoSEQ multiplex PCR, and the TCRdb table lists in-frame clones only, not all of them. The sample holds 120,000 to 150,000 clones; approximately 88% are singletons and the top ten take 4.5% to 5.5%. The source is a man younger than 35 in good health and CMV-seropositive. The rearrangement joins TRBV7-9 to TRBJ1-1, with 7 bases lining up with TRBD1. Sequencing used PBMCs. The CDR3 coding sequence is TGTGCCAGCAGCTTAGCACGGACAGGTGGGAGGAACACTGAAGCTTTCTTT. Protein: CASSLARTGGRNTEAFF. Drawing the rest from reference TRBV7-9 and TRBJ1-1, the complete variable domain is DTGVSQNPRHKITKRGQNVTFRCDPISEHNRLYWYRQTLGQGPEFLTYFQNEAQLEKSRLLSDRFSAERPKGSFSTLEIQRTEQGDSAMYLCASSLARTGGRNTEAFFGQGTRLTVV.